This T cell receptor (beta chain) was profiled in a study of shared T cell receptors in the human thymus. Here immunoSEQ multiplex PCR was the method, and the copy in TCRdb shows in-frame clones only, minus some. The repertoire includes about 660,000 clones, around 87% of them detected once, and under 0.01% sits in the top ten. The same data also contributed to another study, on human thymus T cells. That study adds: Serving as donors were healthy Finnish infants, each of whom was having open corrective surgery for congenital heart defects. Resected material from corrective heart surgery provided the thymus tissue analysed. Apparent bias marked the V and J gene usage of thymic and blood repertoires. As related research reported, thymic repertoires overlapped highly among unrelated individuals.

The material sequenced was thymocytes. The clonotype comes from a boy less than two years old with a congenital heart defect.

CDR3 sequence reads: CASSGLQRAGGYTF. CDR3 nucleotides: TGTGCCAGCAGCGGACTACAGAGGGCTGGTGGCTACACCTTC. This chain links TRBV5-4 with TRBJ1-2; unclear D gene. In germline, CDR1 is SGHNT, CDR2 YYREEE (reference sequence). V lost 4 bases to trimming and J lost 7 bases, with 17 bases between them. The CDR3 has 14 residues.